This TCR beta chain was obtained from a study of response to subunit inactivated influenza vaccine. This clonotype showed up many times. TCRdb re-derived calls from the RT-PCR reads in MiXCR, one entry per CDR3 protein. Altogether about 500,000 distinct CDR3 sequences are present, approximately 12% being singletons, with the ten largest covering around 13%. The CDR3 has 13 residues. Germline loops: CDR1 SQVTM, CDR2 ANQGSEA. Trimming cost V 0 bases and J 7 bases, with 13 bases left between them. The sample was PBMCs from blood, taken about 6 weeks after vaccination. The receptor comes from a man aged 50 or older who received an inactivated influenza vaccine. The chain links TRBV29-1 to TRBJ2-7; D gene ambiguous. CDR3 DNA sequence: TGCAGCGTTGAAGAGCCCCGAGGTCGGGAGCAGTACTTC. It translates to CSVEEPRGREQYF.